Here is one T cell receptor (beta chain) with its context. Its specificity is unknown. This entry belongs to a study of cytomegalovirus exposure and HLA in healthy donors. The wider study: The roughly 670 first-cohort repertoires shared a platform with the 120 validation repertoires, as reported in a later analysis.

General observations from the study: Reports indicated that the classifier achieved high specificity and sensitivity in diagnosing cytomegalovirus status. Associated with cytomegalovirus, according to the listing, were 164 TCR beta chains.

Here immunoSEQ multiplex PCR was the method, and the copy in TCRdb shows in-frame clones only, minus some. The sample shows tens of thousands of clones, approximately 94% of them seen only once. The TCR was taken from a man aged 18-30 years in good health and CMV-seronegative. The specimen was PBMCs.

For the CDR3, the DNA is TGTGCCAGCAGTGATCGGGACAGGGGTTACTACGAGCAGTACTTC. As protein: CASSDRDRGYYEQYF. This chain joins TRBV6-1 and TRBJ2-7; 10 nucleotides match TRBD1. Germline values: CDR1 MNHNS, CDR2 SASEGT. Germline trimming cut 3 bases from V and 3 bases from J; bases unmatched to any gene: 5. CDR3 length equals 15 residues.